This entry lists 24 T cell receptor beta chains sequenced from one sample in a study of T-cell memory formation after mild COVID-19. One entry per CDR3 protein results from TCRdb running MiXCR on the 5' RACE reads. The data contain around 450,000 distinct CDR3 sequences, roughly 26% of them seen just once; the ten biggest clones take up roughly 8.9%. The sequencing sample was made of PBMCs or a T cell subset sorted from them (not recorded which). The receptors originated from an adult woman who had mild COVID-19 (a few samples of this study predate the infection). Cell type and time point are not known.

This clonotype was detected a few times. The rearrangement links TRBV2 to TRBJ2-1, with D possibly matching TRBD2 (6 bases). CDR1 is SNHLY, CDR2 FYNNEI, per germline. V dropped 2 bases and J dropped 9 bases, with 11 bases sitting between them. The CDR3 extends over 13 amino acids. The CDR3 DNA reads as TGTGCCAGCAGTGAAACTCTAGCGACTGAGCAGTTCTTC. This gives the protein CASSETLATEQFF.

In its sample, this clonotype was seen a few times. The chain is built from TRBV10-2 and TRBJ2-1, with D perhaps TRBD1 (5 bases). V was pared by 0 bases and J by 0 bases, with 12 bases between. CDR3 length equals 17 residues. Germline V lookup: CDR1 WSHSY, CDR2 SAAADI. The CDR3 region is CASSESEGESSYNEQFF. The CDR3 coding sequence is TGCGCCAGCAGTGAGTCGGAAGGGGAAAGCTCCTACAATGAGCAGTTCTTC.

The chain is built from TRBV7-8 and TRBJ2-5; D may match TRBD1 or TRBD2 (5 bases each). The CDR3 totals 15 residues. With 1 base removed from V and 0 bases from J, the gap between germline ends came to 9 bases. Germline V gives CDR1 SGHVS, CDR2 FQNEAQ. CDR3 nucleotides: TGTGCCAGCAGCTTAGGGGACGTGAACCAAGAGACCCAGTACTTC. Translated: CASSLGDVNQETQYF.

The rearrangement links TRBV6-5 to TRBJ2-7; D remains ambiguous. Germline V gene lookup returns CDR1 MNHEY and CDR2 SVGAGI. V lost 10 bases and J lost 3, with 4 bases in between. The CDR3 is made up of 9 amino acids. For the CDR3, the DNA is TGTGCCACCTTCTACGAGCAGTACTTC. Amino acid sequence: CATFYEQYF.

In its sample, this clonotype was seen a few times. This chain links TRBV6-2 or TRBV6-3 with TRBJ1-1, with 7 bases fitting TRBD1. V gave up 0 bases and J gave up 0 bases; unmatched junction bases: 7. This CDR3 spans 17 amino acids. The germline V gene has CDR1 MNHEY and CDR2 SVGEGT. CDR3: CASSYSVRTGLNTEAFF. CDR3 bases: TGTGCCAGCAGTTACTCGGTTAGGACAGGACTGAACACTGAAGCTTTCTTT.

This clonotype was detected only a few times. The chain has TRBV11-2 and TRBJ2-3; 8 bases agree with TRBD2. V trimming: 3 bases; J trimming: 6 bases; junction bases outside the gene matches: 14. CDR3 length equals 17 residues. Germline loops: CDR1 SGHAT, CDR2 FQNNGV. DNA of the CDR3: TGTGCCAGCAGCTTGGTACTAGCGGACCGGGGGGCGGATACGCAGTATTTT. It codes for CASSLVLADRGADTQYF.

This chain joins TRBV5-1 and TRBJ2-1; D is ambiguous. This CDR3 has 13 residues. Germline V lookup: CDR1 SGHRS, CDR2 YFSETQ. V dropped 1 base and J dropped 10 bases, with 12 bases sitting between them. The CDR3 sequence: CASSLNPGGEQFF. In DNA form, the CDR3 reads TGCGCCAGCAGCTTGAATCCAGGCGGCGAGCAGTTCTTC.

V is TRBV18 and J is TRBJ2-2; TRBD1 might be the D (5 bases). This CDR3 region has 13 residues. CDR1 KGHSH and CDR2 LQKENI come from the germline V gene. Trimming took 6 bases from V and 7 from J, leaving 12 bases between them. The CDR3, as DNA: TGTGCCAGCTCGACAGCTACGGGCGGGGAGCTGTTTTTT. As protein: CASSTATGGELFF. The whole variable domain, filled in from reference TRBV18 and TRBJ2-2, reads NAGVMQNPRHLVRRRGQEARLRCSPMKGHSHVYWYRQLPEEGLKFMVYLQKENIIDESGMPKERFSAEFPKEGPSILRIQQVVRGDSAAYFCASSTATGGELFFGEGSRLTVL.

This clonotype turned up a few times. The chain recombines TRBV20-1 with TRBJ2-7, with D possibly TRBD2 on 5 matching bases. V dropped 8 bases and J dropped 4 bases, with 12 bases sitting between them. Germline loops: CDR1 DFQATT, CDR2 SNEGSKA (reference sequence). The CDR3 loop spans 11 amino acids. The CDR3 DNA follows: TGCAGTACCCTTAGGGAGTACGAGCAGTACTTC. It specifies CSTLREYEQYF.

This chain links TRBV29-1 with TRBJ2-3, with D possibly being TRBD2 (6 bases). This CDR3 region has 14 residues. Germline CDR1 and CDR2: SQVTM and ANQGSEA. V gave up 4 bases and J gave up 3 bases, with 14 bases separating them. CDR3 protein: CSVGISGRTDTQYF. For the CDR3, the DNA is TGCAGCGTTGGAATTAGCGGAAGGACAGATACGCAGTATTTT.

The sample holds many counts of this clonotype. This rearrangement joins TRBV7-2 to TRBJ2-2; 13 nucleotides agree with TRBD2. The CDR3 contains 17 residues. V gave up 5 bases and J gave up 4 bases; unmatched junction bases: 7. Germline CDR1 reads SGHTA; CDR2 reads FQGNSA. The CDR3: CASSPTSGGSLTGELFF. DNA for the CDR3: TGTGCCAGCAGCCCGACTAGCGGGGGGTCTCTCACCGGGGAGCTGTTTTTT.

This clonotype was detected many times. V usage is TRBV7-6 and J usage is TRBJ2-7; 14 positions agree with TRBD2. This CDR3 contains 17 residues. Germline CDR1 and CDR2: SGHVS and FNYEAQ. Unmatched junction bases numbered 6, after V lost 3 bases and J lost 2 bases. The CDR3: CASSLAGTSGSTYEQYF. In DNA, the CDR3 is TGTGCCAGCAGCTTGGCCGGGACTAGCGGGAGCACCTACGAGCAGTACTTC. Using reference TRBV7-6 and TRBJ2-7 for the parts outside the CDR3, the full variable domain is GAGVSQSPRYKVTKRGQDVALRCDPISGHVSLYWYRQALGQGPEFLTYFNYEAQQDKSGLPNDRFSAERPEGSISTLTIQRTEQRDSAMYRCASSLAGTSGSTYEQYFGPGTRLTVT.

This chain connects TRBV5-6 to TRBJ2-4; D ambiguous. This CDR3 is 14 amino acids long. Germline V gene sequence: CDR1 SGHDT, CDR2 YYEEEE. Trimming cost V 1 base and J 2 bases, with 7 bases left between them. The CDR3 is CASSLNRPKNIQYF. CDR3 nucleotide sequence: TGTGCCAGCAGCTTGAACAGACCCAAAAACATTCAGTACTTC.

This clonotype was observed a few times. The rearrangement uses TRBV10-3 and TRBJ2-1; either TRBD1 or TRBD2 may fit D (5 bases each). Per germline, CDR1 ENHRY and CDR2 SYGVKD. CDR3 size: 14 residues. The germline V and J ends were trimmed by 7 bases and 2 bases, with 12 bases remaining between them. The CDR3 reads CAIKRDATYNEQFF. CDR3 nucleotide sequence: TGTGCCATCAAACGGGACGCCACCTACAATGAGCAGTTCTTC.

This clonotype was counted only a few times. The chain carries TRBV7-9 and TRBJ2-3, with 11 bases matching TRBD2. The CDR3 runs to 14 residues. J lost 3 bases, V lost 4 bases, and 0 bases had no gene match. The germline gives CDR1 SEHNR, CDR2 FQNEAQ (reference sequence). The CDR3 spells CASSSSGRTDTQYF. Written as DNA, the CDR3 is TGTGCCAGCAGCTCTAGCGGGAGGACAGATACGCAGTATTTT.

This clonotype has more than one count but fewer than ten. V is TRBV5-1 and J is TRBJ2-1; D is possibly TRBD1 (6 bases). CDR1 and CDR2 (germline): SGHRS, YFSETQ. V was pared by 7 bases and J by 7 bases, with 21 bases between. CDR3 length: 15 residues. As DNA, the CDR3 is TGCGCCAGCTCATCCGCCACGAGACAGGATAATGAGCAGTTCTTC. It is translated as CASSSATRQDNEQFF.

The chain is built from TRBV7-2 and TRBJ2-3, with D unclear. This CDR3 region has 13 residues. Trimming pared 6 bases from V and 4 bases from J, leaving 11 bases between. Germline lookup yields CDR1 SGHTA and CDR2 FQGNSA. As DNA, the CDR3 is TGTGCCAGCAGTATGTTCACTTCAGATACGCAGTATTTT. Its protein product is CASSMFTSDTQYF.

The chain couples TRBV12-3 or TRBV12-4 to TRBJ2-1, with D possibly called TRBD1 or TRBD2 (5 bases each). This CDR3 spans 15 amino acids. V was shortened by 6 bases and J by 1 base, with 13 bases between the two germline ends. The CDR3 region is CASRPGPKSYNEQFF. DNA for the CDR3: TGTGCCAGCAGACCGGGACCAAAATCCTACAATGAGCAGTTCTTC.

A few counts support this clonotype. This chain joins TRBV6-1 and TRBJ2-5; D is possibly TRBD1 (5 bases). This CDR3 is built from 14 residues. From germline, CDR1 is MNHNS and CDR2 SASEGT. Deletions cut 4 bases from V and 5 bases from J, with 14 bases between. The CDR3 sequence is CASSAFGRAETQYF. The CDR3 coding sequence is TGTGCCAGCAGTGCCTTTGGCAGGGCTGAGACCCAGTACTTC.

This clonotype was found a few times. The CDR3 DNA sequence: TGCGCCAGCAAGGGCCGAGGAGTGGAAGACTATGGCTACACCTTC. This gives the protein CASKGRGVEDYGYTF. V usage is TRBV5-1 and J usage is TRBJ1-2; D gene uncertain. This CDR3 region has 15 residues. Deletions cut 6 bases from V and 3 bases from J, with 18 bases between. Germline CDR1 and CDR2: SGHRS and YFSETQ.

The gene calls are TRBV30 and TRBJ2-1; TRBD2 aligns across 9 bases. V lost 8 bases, J lost 1 base, and 15 bases stayed unmatched. The CDR3 length is 17 residues. CDR1 GTSNPN and CDR2 SVGIG come from the germline V gene (reference sequence). The CDR3 spells CASGFPGTSLSYNEQFF. In nucleotides, the CDR3 is TGTGCCAGTGGATTCCCGGGGACTAGCTTATCCTACAATGAGCAGTTCTTC.

This sequence joins TRBV9 and TRBJ2-7; D ambiguous. V lost 0 bases, J lost 0 bases, and 10 bases lay in between. CDR3 length: 15 residues. Germline V gene data show CDR1 as SGDLS and CDR2 as YYNGEE. CDR3 in amino acids: CASSVDATYSYEQYF. The CDR3 DNA follows: TGTGCCAGCAGCGTAGACGCTACCTACTCCTACGAGCAGTACTTC.

The chain couples TRBV12-3 or TRBV12-4 to TRBJ2-5, with D perhaps TRBD2 (5 bases). Trimming left V 5 bases short and J 5 bases short, with 21 bases between. This CDR3 contains 16 residues. CDR3 in amino acids: CASSPYRDLGVETQYF. The CDR3 DNA sequence: TGTGCCAGCAGTCCGTATCGGGATCTTGGGGTTGAGACCCAGTACTTC.

This chain links TRBV29-1 with TRBJ2-3; D perhaps matches TRBD2 (6 bases). In germline, CDR1 is SQVTM, CDR2 ANQGSEA. The ends were cut back, 6 bases at V and 1 base at J, with 14 bases in the middle. The CDR3 is 14 amino acids. CDR3 amino acids: CSVSPSGGTDTQYF. The CDR3 nucleotides are TGCAGCGTCTCCCCATCGGGAGGCACAGATACGCAGTATTTT.